The 10 T cell receptor beta chains presented below share a single source sample, sequenced in a study of lung T cells in sarcoidosis with Löfgren's syndrome. TCRdb passed the reads through MiXCR, listing each CDR3 protein once. This sample yields over 2,000 distinct CDR3 sequences, of which around 20% are seen a single time; about 12% belongs to the top ten. Sequencing was done on a sample of CD4+ T cells from bronchoalveolar lavage. These receptors were taken from a human donor with sarcoidosis (Löfgren's syndrome or another form), or a control subject (not recorded which).

This clonotype was seen at least ten times. The chain employs TRBV5-1 and TRBJ2-5; D is unclear. CDR1 is SGHRS and CDR2 is YFSETQ in the germline V gene. Trimming took 0 bases from V and 1 from J, leaving 10 bases between them. The CDR3 consists of 15 residues. This CDR3 is CASSLGSVSQETQYF. DNA of the CDR3: TGCGCCAGCAGCTTGGGATCGGTCAGCCAAGAGACCCAGTACTTC.

This clonotype is labeled as medium-sized. This chain joins TRBV4-3 and TRBJ1-2; D uncertain. Deletions cut 0 bases from V and 2 bases from J, with 7 bases between. Germline CDR1 LGHNA, CDR2 YSLEER. This CDR3 contains 14 residues. The CDR3 region is CASSQEEGNYGYTF. CDR3 bases: TGCGCCAGCAGCCAAGAGGAGGGAAACTATGGCTACACCTTC.

In its sample, this clonotype is medium-sized. The genes are TRBV7-9 and TRBJ1-5, with unresolved D. Germline loops: CDR1 SEHNR, CDR2 FQNEAQ (reference sequence). This CDR3 is built from 13 residues. V lost 1 base and J lost 4, with 5 bases in between. In DNA form, the CDR3 reads TGTGCCAGCAGCTTAGGCCTTAATCAGCCCCAGCATTTT. Translating gives CASSLGLNQPQHF.

This clonotype showed up many times. The chain employs TRBV9 and TRBJ2-2; maybe TRBD1 (6 bases). The CDR3 is 14 residues long. Germline CDR1 is SGDLS and CDR2 is YYNGEE. V shed 2 bases and J shed 6 bases, with 11 bases lying between them. As DNA, the CDR3 is TGTGCCAGCAGCGTCTACAGGGACCCCGGGGAGCTGTTTTTT. It yields the protein CASSVYRDPGELFF.

Judged by abundance, this clonotype is medium-sized. The chain is built from TRBV25-1 and TRBJ1-5, with 11 bases matching TRBD1. There are 13 residues in the CDR3. V dropped 8 bases and J dropped 9; count of bases not matched to a gene: 6. Per the germline V gene, CDR1 is MGHDK and CDR2 is SYGVNS. In DNA form, the CDR3 reads TGTGCCAGCGCGAGGGGACAGGGGGGGCCCCAGCATTTT. Amino acids: CASARGQGGPQHF.

Ten or more counts support this clonotype. The chain has TRBV2 and TRBJ2-1; D remains unclear. Trimming shortened V by 8 bases and J by 0 bases, and 17 bases separated the two germline ends. In germline, CDR1 is SNHLY, CDR2 FYNNEI. This CDR3 has 16 amino acids. CDR3 sequence: CASAGLRKSSYNEQFF. The CDR3, as DNA: TGTGCCAGCGCTGGTTTACGGAAGAGCTCCTACAATGAGCAGTTCTTC.

By share, this clonotype counts as medium-sized. The chain couples TRBV19 to TRBJ2-1, with TRBD2 identical over 12 bases. This CDR3 comprises 17 residues. Unmatched junction bases numbered 14, after V lost 5 bases and J lost 9 bases. Germline-derived CDR1 and CDR2 are LNHDA and SQIVND (reference sequence). The CDR3 loop reads CASSWVGLAGPRGEQFF. CDR3 nucleotides: TGTGCCAGTAGTTGGGTAGGACTAGCGGGGCCTCGAGGTGAGCAGTTCTTC.

By frequency in the sample, this clonotype is medium-sized. The gene calls are TRBV20-1 and TRBJ2-1; D perhaps matches TRBD2 (5 bases). V lost 6 bases and J 4 bases, leaving 10 bases between the germline ends. Per the germline V gene, CDR1 is DFQATT and CDR2 is SNEGSKA (reference sequence). The CDR3 extends over 12 amino acids. Here the CDR3 reads CSATGVYNEQFF. Written as DNA, the CDR3 is TGCAGTGCGACCGGGGTTTACAATGAGCAGTTCTTC.

This clonotype was seen a single time. Germline and junction disagree at one end, which may indicate a read error. The chain carries TRBV20-1 and TRBJ2-7, with D possibly TRBD1 on 6 matching bases. Looked up from germline, CDR1 is DFQATT and CDR2 is SNEGSKA (reference sequence). CDR3 size: 14 residues. CDR3 loop: CGARGPGHTGEQYF. The CDR3 coding sequence is TGCGGTGCTAGAGGGCCGGGACACACGGGGGAGCAGTACTTC.

This clonotype was recorded a few times. CDR3 nucleotides: TGTGCCAGCAGTAATTTTTTAGCGGGACTAAAAGGAGAGCAGTACTTC. Amino acid sequence: CASSNFLAGLKGEQYF. J is TRBJ2-7 and V is TRBV7-2, with TRBD2 identical over 8 bases. Germline V gene lookup returns CDR1 SGHTA and CDR2 FQGNSA. This CDR3 has 16 residues. Trimming cost V 6 bases and J 7 bases; bases outside gene matches: 17.